The sequence of this TCR beta chain was determined in a study of OX40 agonist ivuxolimab in advanced cancers. About this clone: Its antigen is not identified.

Study-wide findings and caveats: The specificity for antigen of the expanded peripheral T cells was not determined. More expanded clones were found, on average, in CD8+ than in CD4+ T cells.

Generated by immunoSEQ multiplex PCR, the TCRdb table keeps only in-frame clones and is missing some. Of some 66,000 clones in the sample, roughly 87% were seen once. This TCR was sampled from an adult with an advanced solid tumor such as melanoma, head and neck, liver or kidney cancer. Sample: CD4+ or CD8+ T cells sorted from blood, taken in a trial of the OX40 agonist ivuxolimab.

CDR3 loop: CASRWVPSGANVLTF. The CDR3 DNA reads as TGTGCCAGCAGATGGGTCCCCTCTGGGGCCAACGTCCTGACTTTC. The chain combines TRBV5-8 with TRBJ2-6; the D is unclear. The length of the CDR3 is 15 residues. CDR1 SGHTS and CDR2 YDEGEE come from the germline V gene. With 5 bases removed from V and 0 bases from J, the gap between germline ends came to 9 bases.